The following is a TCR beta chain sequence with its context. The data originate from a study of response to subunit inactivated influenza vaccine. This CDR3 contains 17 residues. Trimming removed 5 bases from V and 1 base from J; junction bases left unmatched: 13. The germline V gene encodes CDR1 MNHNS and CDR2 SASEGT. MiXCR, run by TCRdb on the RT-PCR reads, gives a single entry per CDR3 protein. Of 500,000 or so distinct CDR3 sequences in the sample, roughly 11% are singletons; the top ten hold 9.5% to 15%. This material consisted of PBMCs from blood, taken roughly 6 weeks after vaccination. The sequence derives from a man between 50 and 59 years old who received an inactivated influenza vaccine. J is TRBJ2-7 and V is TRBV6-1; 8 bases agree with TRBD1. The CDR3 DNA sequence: TGTGCCAGCAGTCCACGAGCCCAGGGGGCTACATCCTACGAGCAGTACTTC. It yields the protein CASSPRAQGATSYEQYF.